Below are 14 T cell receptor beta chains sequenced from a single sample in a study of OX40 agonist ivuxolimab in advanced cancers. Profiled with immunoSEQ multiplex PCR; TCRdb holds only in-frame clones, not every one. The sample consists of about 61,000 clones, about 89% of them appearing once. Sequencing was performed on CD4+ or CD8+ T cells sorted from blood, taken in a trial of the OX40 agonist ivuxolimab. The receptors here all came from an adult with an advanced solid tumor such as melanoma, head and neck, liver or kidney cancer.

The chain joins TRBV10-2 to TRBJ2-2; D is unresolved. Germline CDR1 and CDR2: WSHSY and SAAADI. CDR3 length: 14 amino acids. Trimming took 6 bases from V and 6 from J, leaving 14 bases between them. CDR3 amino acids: CASSRYLGSGELFF. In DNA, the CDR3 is TGCGCCAGCAGCCGGTACCTGGGGTCCGGGGAGCTGTTTTTT.

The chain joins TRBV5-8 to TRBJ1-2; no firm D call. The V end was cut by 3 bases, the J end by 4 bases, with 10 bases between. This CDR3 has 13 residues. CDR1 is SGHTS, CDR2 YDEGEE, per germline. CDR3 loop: CASSSTILYGYTF. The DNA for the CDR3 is TGTGCCAGCAGCTCTACGATCCTCTATGGCTACACCTTC.

The CDR3 loop reads CASSISRGNTTTNEKLFF. The CDR3 coding sequence is TGTGCCAGCAGCATCTCACGAGGCAACACCACAACTAATGAAAAACTGTTTTTT. The V gene is TRBV21-1, the J gene TRBJ1-4. TRBV21-1 is designated a pseudogene. CDR3 length: 18 residues.

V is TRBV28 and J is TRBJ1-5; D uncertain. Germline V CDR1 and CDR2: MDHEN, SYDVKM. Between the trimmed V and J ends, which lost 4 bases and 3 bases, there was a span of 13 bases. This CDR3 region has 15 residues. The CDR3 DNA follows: TGTGCCAGCAGTTCCCACCGACTGTCCAATCAGCCCCAGCATTTT. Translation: CASSSHRLSNQPQHF.

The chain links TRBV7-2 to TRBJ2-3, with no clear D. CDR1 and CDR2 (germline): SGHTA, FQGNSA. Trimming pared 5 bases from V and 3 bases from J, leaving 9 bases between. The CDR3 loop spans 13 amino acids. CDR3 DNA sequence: TGTGCCAGCAGCACCGTTGGGACAGATACGCAGTATTTT. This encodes CASSTVGTDTQYF.

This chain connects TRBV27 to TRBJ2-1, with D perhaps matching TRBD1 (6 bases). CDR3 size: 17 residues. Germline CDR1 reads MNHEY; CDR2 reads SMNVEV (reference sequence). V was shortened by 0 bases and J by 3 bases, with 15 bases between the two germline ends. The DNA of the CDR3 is TGTGCCAGCAGTTTATCGATTGCAGGGGCGGTCTACAATGAGCAGTTCTTC. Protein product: CASSLSIAGAVYNEQFF.

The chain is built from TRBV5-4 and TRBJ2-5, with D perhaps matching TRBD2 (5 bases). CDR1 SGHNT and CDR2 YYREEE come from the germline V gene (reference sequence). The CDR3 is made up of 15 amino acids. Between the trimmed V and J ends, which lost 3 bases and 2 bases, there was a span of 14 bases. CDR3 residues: CASSWSNRGQETQYF. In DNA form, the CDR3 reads TGTGCCAGCAGCTGGAGTAACCGGGGACAAGAGACCCAGTACTTC.

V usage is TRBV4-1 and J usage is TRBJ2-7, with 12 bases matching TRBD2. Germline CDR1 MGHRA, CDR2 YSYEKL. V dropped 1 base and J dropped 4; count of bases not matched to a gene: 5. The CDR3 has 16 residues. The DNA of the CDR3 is TGCGCCAGCAGCCAAGGCCCGACTAGCGGGGGATACGAGCAGTACTTC. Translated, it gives CASSQGPTSGGYEQYF.

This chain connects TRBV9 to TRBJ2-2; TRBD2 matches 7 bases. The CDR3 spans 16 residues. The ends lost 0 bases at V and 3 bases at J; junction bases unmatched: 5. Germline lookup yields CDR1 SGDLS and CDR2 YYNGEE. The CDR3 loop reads CASSVGWAGDTGELFF. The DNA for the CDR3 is TGTGCCAGCAGCGTAGGATGGGCGGGAGACACCGGGGAGCTGTTTTTT.

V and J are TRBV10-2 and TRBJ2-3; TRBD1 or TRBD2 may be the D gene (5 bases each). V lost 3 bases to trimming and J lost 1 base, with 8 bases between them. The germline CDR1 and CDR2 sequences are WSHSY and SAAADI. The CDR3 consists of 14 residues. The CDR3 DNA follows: TGCGCCAGCAGTGACGGGGCCCGCACAGATACGCAGTATTTT. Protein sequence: CASSDGARTDTQYF.

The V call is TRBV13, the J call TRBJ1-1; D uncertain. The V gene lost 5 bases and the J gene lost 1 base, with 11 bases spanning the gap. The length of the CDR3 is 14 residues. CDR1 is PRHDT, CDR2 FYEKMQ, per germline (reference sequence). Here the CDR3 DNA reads TGTGCCAGCAGCCCCCGGGAGGGGAACACTGAAGCTTTCTTT. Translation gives CASSPREGNTEAFF.

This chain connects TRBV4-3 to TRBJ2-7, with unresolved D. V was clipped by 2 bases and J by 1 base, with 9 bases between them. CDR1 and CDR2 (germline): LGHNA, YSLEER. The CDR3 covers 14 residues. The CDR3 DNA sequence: TGCGCCAGCAGCCAAACTCGGGCGTCCTACGAGCAGTACTTC. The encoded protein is CASSQTRASYEQYF.

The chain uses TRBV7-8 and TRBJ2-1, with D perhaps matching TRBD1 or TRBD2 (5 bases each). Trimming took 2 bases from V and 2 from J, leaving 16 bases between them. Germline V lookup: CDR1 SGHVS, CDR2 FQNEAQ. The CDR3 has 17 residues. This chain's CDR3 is CASSLRVGESPYNEQFF. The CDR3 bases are TGTGCCAGCAGCTTACGGGTGGGGGAAAGTCCCTACAATGAGCAGTTCTTC.

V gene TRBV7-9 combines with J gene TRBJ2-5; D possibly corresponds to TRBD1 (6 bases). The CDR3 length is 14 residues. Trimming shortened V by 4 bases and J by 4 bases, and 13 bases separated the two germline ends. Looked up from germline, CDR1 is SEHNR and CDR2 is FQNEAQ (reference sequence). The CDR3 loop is CASSSIDRTETQYF. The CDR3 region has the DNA TGTGCCAGCAGCTCCATCGACAGGACAGAGACCCAGTACTTC.